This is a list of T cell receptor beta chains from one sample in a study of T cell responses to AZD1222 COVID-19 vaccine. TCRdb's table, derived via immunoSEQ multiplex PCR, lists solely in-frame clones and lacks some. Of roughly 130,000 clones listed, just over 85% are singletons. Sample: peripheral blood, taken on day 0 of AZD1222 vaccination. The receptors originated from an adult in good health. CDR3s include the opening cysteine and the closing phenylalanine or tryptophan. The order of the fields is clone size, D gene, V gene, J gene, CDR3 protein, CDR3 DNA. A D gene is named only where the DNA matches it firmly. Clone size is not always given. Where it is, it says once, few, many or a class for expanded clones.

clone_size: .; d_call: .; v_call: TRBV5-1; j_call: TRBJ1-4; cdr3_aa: CASSLRPNEKLFF; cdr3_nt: TGCGCCAGCAGCCTGCGACCTAATGAAAAACTGTTTTTT
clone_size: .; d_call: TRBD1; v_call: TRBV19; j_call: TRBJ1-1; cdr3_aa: CASSIQTGLSTEAFF; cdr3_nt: TGTGCCAGTAGTATCCAGACAGGGCTGAGCACTGAAGCTTTCTTT
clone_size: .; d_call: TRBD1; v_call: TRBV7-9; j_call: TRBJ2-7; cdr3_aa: CASSPRQGVGEQYF; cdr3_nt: TGTGCCAGCAGCCCTAGACAGGGAGTAGGCGAGCAGTACTTC
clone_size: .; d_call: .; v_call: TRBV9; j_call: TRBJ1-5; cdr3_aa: CATFGRDHQPQHF; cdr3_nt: TGTGCCACCTTCGGGAGGGACCATCAGCCCCAGCATTTT
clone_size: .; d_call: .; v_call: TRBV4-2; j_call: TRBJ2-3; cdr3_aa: CASSQDFRGTRTDTQYF; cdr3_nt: TGTGCCAGCAGCCAAGACTTCCGGGGGACTCGCACAGATACGCAGTATTTT
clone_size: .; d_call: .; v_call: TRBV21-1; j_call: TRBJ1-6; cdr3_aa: CASSSRTGGDSPLHF; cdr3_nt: TGTGCCAGCAGCTCCCGGACAGGGGGGGATTCACCCCTCCACTTT
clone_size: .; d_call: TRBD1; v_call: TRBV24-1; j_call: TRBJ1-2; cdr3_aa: CATRAPGQGAGYTF; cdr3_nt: TGTGCCACCAGGGCACCGGGACAGGGGGCTGGCTACACCTTC
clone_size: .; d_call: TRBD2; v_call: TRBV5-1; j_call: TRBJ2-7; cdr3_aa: CASSLGLAGAYEQYF; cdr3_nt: TGCGCCAGCAGCTTGGGACTAGCGGGAGCATACGAGCAGTACTTC
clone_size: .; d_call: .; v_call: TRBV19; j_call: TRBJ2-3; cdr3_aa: CASVAGGVGTDTQYF; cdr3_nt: TGTGCCAGTGTAGCAGGAGGGGTTGGCACAGATACGCAGTATTTT
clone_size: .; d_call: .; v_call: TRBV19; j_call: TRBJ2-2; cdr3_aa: CASSIYRGGGSAGSAGELFF; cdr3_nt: TGTGCCAGTAGTATTTATAGGGGTGGGGGCTCTGCTGGGAGCGCCGGGGAGCTGTTTTTT
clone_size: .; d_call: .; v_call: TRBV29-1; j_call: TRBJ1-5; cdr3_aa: CSVETVSNQPQHF; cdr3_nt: TGCAGCGTCGAGACAGTTAGCAATCAGCCCCAGCATTTT
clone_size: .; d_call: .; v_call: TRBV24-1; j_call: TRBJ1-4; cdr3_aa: CATSDSGRATNEKLFF; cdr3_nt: TGTGCCACCAGTGATTCGGGCAGAGCAACTAATGAAAAACTGTTTTTT
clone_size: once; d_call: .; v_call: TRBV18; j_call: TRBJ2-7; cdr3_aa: CASSPERASLSSYEQYF; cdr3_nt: TGTGCCAGCTCACCTGAGCGGGCCTCCCTAAGCTCCTACGAGCAGTACTTC
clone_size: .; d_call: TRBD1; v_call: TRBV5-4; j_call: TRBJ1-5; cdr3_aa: CASTIQGVNQPQHF; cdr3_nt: TGTGCCAGCACCATACAGGGGGTGAATCAGCCCCAGCATTTT